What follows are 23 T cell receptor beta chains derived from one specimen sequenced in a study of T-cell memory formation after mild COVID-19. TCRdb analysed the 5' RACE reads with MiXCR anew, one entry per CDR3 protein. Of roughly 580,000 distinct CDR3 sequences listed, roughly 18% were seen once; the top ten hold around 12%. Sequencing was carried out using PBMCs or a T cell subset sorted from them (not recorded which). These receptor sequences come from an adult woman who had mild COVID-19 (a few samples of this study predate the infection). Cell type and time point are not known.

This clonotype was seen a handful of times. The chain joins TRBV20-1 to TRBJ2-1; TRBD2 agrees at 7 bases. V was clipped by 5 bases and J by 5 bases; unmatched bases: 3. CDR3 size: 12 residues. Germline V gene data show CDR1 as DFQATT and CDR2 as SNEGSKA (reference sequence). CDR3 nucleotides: TGCAGTGCTGCCGGGAGGCACAATGAGCAGTTCTTC. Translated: CSAAGRHNEQFF.

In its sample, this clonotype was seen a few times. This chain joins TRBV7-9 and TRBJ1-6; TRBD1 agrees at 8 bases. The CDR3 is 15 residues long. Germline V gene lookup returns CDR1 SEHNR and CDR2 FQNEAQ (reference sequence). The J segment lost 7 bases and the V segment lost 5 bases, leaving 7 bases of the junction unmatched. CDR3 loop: CASSPGQGVNSPLHF. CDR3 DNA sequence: TGTGCCAGCAGCCCCGGACAGGGAGTGAATTCACCCCTCCACTTT.

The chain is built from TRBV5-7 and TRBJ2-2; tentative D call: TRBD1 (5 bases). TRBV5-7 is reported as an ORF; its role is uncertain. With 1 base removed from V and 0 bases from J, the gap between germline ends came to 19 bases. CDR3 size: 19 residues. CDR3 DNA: TGTGCCAGCAGCTTGAGTTTTTGGTCAGGGTCAACGAACACCGGGGAGCTGTTTTTT. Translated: CASSLSFWSGSTNTGELFF.

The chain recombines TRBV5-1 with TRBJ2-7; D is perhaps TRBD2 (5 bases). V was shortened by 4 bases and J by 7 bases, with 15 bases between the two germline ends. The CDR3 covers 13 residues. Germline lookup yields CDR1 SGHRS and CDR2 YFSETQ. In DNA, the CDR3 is TGCGCCAGCAGCACGGGCCCACGCGGGGAGCAGTACTTC. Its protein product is CASSTGPRGEQYF.

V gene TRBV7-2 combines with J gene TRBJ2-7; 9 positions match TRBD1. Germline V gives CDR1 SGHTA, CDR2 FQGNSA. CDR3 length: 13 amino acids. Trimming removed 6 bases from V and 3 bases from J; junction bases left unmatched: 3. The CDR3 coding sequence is TGTGCCAGCAGGGTGACAGGGGGCTACGAGCAGTACTTC. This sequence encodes CASRVTGGYEQYF.

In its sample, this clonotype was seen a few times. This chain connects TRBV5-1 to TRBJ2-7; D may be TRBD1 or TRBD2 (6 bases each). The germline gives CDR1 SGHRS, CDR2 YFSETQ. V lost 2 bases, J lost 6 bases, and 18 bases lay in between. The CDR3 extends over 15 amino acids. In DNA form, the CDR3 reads TGCGCCAGCAGCTTCGTCCTAGGGGGGAGTAGCGAGCAGTACTTC. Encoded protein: CASSFVLGGSSEQYF.

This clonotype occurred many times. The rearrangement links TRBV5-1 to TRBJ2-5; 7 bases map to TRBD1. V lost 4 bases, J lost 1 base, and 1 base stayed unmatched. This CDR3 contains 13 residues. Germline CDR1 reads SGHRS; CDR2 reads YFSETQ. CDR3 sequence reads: CASSDRAQETQYF. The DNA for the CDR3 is TGCGCCAGCAGCGACAGGGCCCAAGAGACCCAGTACTTC.

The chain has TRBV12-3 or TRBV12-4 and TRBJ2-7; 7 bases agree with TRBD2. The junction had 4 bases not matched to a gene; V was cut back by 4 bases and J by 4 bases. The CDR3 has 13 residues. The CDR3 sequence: CASSSGTMYEQYF. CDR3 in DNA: TGTGCCAGCAGTTCCGGGACTATGTACGAGCAGTACTTC.

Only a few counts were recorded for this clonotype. DNA of the CDR3: TGTGCCACCGGGTGGGTGGGCTACAATGAGCAGTTCTTC. It is translated as CATGWVGYNEQFF. The chain is built from TRBV6-5 and TRBJ2-1; unclear D gene. The CDR3 consists of 13 residues. V was clipped by 10 bases and J by 3 bases, with 13 bases between them. The V gene's germline CDR1 is MNHEY and CDR2 SVGAGI.

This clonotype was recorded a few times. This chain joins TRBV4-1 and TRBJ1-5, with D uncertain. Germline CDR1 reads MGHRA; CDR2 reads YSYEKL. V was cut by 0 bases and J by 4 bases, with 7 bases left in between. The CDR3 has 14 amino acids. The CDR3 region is CASSQEPRNQPQHF. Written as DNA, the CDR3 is TGCGCCAGCAGCCAAGAGCCAAGAAATCAGCCCCAGCATTTT.

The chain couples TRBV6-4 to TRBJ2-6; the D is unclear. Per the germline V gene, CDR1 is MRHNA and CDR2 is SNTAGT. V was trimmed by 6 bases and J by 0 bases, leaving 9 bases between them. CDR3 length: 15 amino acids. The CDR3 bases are TGTGCCAGCAGCCCGACTGACTCTGGGGCCAACGTCCTGACTTTC. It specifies CASSPTDSGANVLTF.

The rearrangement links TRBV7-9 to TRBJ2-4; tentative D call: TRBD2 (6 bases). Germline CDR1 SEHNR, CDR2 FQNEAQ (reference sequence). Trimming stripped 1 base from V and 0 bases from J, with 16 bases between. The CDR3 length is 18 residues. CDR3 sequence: CASSLERALFTAKNIQYF. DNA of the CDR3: TGTGCCAGCAGCTTAGAGCGGGCCCTTTTCACAGCCAAAAACATTCAGTACTTC.

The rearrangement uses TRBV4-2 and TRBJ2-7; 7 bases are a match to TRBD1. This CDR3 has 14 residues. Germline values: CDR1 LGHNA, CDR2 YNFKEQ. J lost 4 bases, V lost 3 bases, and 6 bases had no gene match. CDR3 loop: CASSQGPTGYEQYF. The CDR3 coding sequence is TGTGCCAGCAGCCAGGGCCCGACAGGGTACGAGCAGTACTTC.

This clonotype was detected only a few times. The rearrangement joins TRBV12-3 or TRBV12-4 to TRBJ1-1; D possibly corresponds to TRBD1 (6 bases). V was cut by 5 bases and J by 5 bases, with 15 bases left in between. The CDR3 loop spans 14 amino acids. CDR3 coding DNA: TGTGCCAGCAGTAAAAGGACAGTGGGTACTGAAGCTTTCTTT. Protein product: CASSKRTVGTEAFF.

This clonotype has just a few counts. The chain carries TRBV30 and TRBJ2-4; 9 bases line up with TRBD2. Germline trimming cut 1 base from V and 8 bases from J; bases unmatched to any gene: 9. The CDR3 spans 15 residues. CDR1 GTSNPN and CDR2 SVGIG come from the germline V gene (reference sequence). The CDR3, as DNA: TGTGCCTGGAGTGATGGCGGGGGGGCCGCGGACATTCAGTACTTC. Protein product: CAWSDGGGAADIQYF.

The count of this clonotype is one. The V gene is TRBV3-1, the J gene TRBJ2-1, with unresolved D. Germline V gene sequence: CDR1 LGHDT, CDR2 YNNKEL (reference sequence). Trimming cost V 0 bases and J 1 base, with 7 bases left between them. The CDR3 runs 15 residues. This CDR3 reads CASSQEAASYNEQFF. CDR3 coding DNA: TGTGCCAGCAGCCAAGAGGCAGCTTCCTACAATGAGCAGTTCTTC.

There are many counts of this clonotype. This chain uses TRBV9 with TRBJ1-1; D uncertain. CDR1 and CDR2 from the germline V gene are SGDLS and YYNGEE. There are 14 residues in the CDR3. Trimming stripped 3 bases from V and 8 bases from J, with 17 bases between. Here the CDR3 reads CASSGGLETAEAFF. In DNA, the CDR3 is TGTGCCAGCAGCGGCGGACTGGAAACGGCGGAAGCTTTCTTT.

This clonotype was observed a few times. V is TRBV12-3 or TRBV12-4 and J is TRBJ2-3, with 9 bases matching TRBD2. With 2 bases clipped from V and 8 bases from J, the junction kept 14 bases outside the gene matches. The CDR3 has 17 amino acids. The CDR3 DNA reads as TGTGCCAGCAGTTTATCGCGGGGGGGCCTAGAGTCGGGTACGCAGTATTTT. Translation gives CASSLSRGGLESGTQYF.

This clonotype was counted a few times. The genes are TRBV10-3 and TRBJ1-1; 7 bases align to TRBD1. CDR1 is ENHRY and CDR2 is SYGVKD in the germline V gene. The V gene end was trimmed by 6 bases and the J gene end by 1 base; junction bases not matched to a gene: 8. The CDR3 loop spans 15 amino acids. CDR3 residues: CAIRGRTGENTEAFF. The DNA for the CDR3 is TGTGCCATCAGAGGTAGGACAGGTGAGAACACTGAAGCTTTCTTT.

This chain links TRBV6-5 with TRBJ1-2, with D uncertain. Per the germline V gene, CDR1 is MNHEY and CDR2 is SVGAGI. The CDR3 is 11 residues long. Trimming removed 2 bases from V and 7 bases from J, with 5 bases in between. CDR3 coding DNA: TGTGCCAGCAGTTACATGGGTGGCTACACCTTC. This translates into CASSYMGGYTF.

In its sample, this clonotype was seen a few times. The CDR3: CSVVGGGNQPQHF. The DNA of the CDR3 is TGCAGCGTTGTAGGTGGGGGCAATCAGCCCCAGCATTTT. The chain employs TRBV29-1 and TRBJ1-5; D is unclear. The CDR3 runs 13 residues. With 4 bases removed from V and 2 bases from J, the gap between germline ends came to 9 bases. The germline gives CDR1 SQVTM, CDR2 ANQGSEA.

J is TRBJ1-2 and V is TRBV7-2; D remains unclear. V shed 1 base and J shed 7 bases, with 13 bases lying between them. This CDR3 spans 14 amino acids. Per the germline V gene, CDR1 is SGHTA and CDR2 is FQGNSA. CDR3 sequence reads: CASSLVTGEAGYTF. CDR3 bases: TGTGCCAGCAGCTTAGTGACGGGCGAAGCTGGCTACACCTTC.

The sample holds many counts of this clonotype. The CDR3 loop is CSANPTVGPWNEQFF. CDR3 nucleotides: TGCAGTGCTAACCCTACGGTTGGGCCCTGGAATGAGCAGTTCTTC. The rearrangement uses TRBV20-1 and TRBJ2-1; D is uncertain. Trimming cost V 4 bases and J 7 bases, with 20 bases left between them. The CDR3 consists of 15 residues. Germline V gene data show CDR1 as DFQATT and CDR2 as SNEGSKA (reference sequence).